Shown below are 13 T cell receptor beta chains from a single sample sequenced in a study of T cells after yellow fever vaccination. Via MiXCR, TCRdb re-called the 5' RACE reads, giving one row per CDR3 protein. The sample holds under 300,000 distinct CDR3 sequences; about 7% are singletons and the top ten take about 0.95%. The sample consisted of CD4+ T cells sorted from PBMCs, taken on the day of the yellow fever booster vaccination. The source of these receptors is a man under 40 who received the YFV17D yellow fever vaccine.

V is TRBV24-1 and J is TRBJ2-1; 7 nucleotides match TRBD2. V dropped 9 bases and J dropped 4; count of bases not matched to a gene: 8. The CDR3 extends over 14 amino acids. Germline values: CDR1 KGHDR, CDR2 SFDVKD. The CDR3 coding sequence is TGTGCCACCGAGGGGACCGGGGGGTACAATGAGCAGTTCTTC. This sequence encodes CATEGTGGYNEQFF.

Many counts were recorded for this clonotype. The chain joins TRBV7-2 to TRBJ2-7; a possible D gene is TRBD2 (7 bases). Germline CDR1 is SGHTA and CDR2 is FQGNSA. Trimming stripped 1 base from V and 0 bases from J, with 13 bases between. The CDR3 spans 16 residues. CDR3 sequence reads: CASSLGGGASSYEQYF. CDR3 sequence (DNA): TGTGCCAGCAGCTTAGGAGGGGGGGCTTCCTCCTACGAGCAGTACTTC.

This clonotype was seen many times. The rearrangement joins TRBV5-1 to TRBJ2-5, with 8 positions matching TRBD2. The ends lost 0 bases at V and 5 bases at J; junction bases unmatched: 6. This CDR3 is built from 15 residues. In germline, CDR1 is SGHRS, CDR2 YFSETQ. CDR3 residues: CASSLDGTSEETQYF. The CDR3 nucleotides read TGCGCCAGCAGCTTGGATGGGACTAGTGAGGAGACCCAGTACTTC.

This clonotype was counted a few times. V usage is TRBV25-1 and J usage is TRBJ1-3; D is undetermined. This CDR3 spans 12 amino acids. Trimming pared 4 bases from V and 8 bases from J, leaving 9 bases between. Germline V gene lookup returns CDR1 MGHDK and CDR2 SYGVNS. CDR3 in DNA: TGTGCCAGCAGTGGAAAGTTTGACACCATATATTTT. This sequence encodes CASSGKFDTIYF.

The table lists this clonotype with a few counts. The chain has TRBV20-1 and TRBJ1-2; 8 nucleotides align to TRBD1. From germline, CDR1 is DFQATT and CDR2 SNEGSKA (reference sequence). Trimming took 6 bases from V and 7 from J; bases not matched to a gene: 13. The CDR3 consists of 14 residues. The CDR3: CSARAGGQAGGYTF. The DNA for the CDR3 is TGCAGTGCCCGGGCGGGGGGACAGGCAGGTGGCTACACCTTC.

This clonotype was counted many times. The chain carries TRBV4-3 and TRBJ1-1, with no clear D. Deletions cut 0 bases from V and 2 bases from J, with 7 bases between. The CDR3 covers 14 residues. Germline V lookup: CDR1 LGHNA, CDR2 YSLEER. CDR3 amino acids: CASSQDERNTEAFF. The CDR3 DNA is TGCGCCAGCAGCCAAGATGAGCGTAACACTGAAGCTTTCTTT.

In DNA, the CDR3 is TGTGCCAGTAGGGAGAGACAGGAAGATACGCAGTATTTT. Translation: CASRERQEDTQYF. The chain couples TRBV19 to TRBJ2-3; D is perhaps TRBD1 (6 bases). V was trimmed by 6 bases and J by 5 bases, leaving 12 bases between them. The germline V gene encodes CDR1 LNHDA and CDR2 SQIVND (reference sequence). The CDR3 loop spans 13 amino acids.

This clonotype came up many times. The rearrangement links TRBV10-3 to TRBJ2-1; perhaps TRBD2 as D (7 bases). Trimming left V 8 bases short and J 4 bases short, with 15 bases between. The CDR3 loop spans 14 amino acids. Germline lookup yields CDR1 ENHRY and CDR2 SYGVKD. The CDR3 here is CAIAFAGAYNEQFF. CDR3 coding DNA: TGTGCCATCGCTTTTGCGGGGGCTTACAATGAGCAGTTCTTC.

The sample holds many counts of this clonotype. The chain links TRBV5-1 to TRBJ1-2; TRBD1 is a possible D gene (5 bases). This CDR3 spans 15 amino acids. Trimming cost V 3 bases and J 0 bases, with 12 bases left between them. Per the germline V gene, CDR1 is SGHRS and CDR2 is YFSETQ. The CDR3 sequence: CASSSGTAANYGYTF. As DNA, the CDR3 is TGCGCCAGCAGCTCAGGGACGGCTGCTAACTATGGCTACACCTTC.

This clonotype showed up just a few times. The J gene is TRBJ1-6, the V gene TRBV7-2, with D uncertain. Germline V gene sequence: CDR1 SGHTA, CDR2 FQGNSA. The CDR3 totals 14 residues. V shed 2 bases and J shed 10 bases, with 12 bases lying between them. The DNA of the CDR3 is TGTGCCAGCAGCTTACGGGATGGGTGGTCACCCCTCCACTTT. It codes for CASSLRDGWSPLHF.

This chain connects TRBV6-5 to TRBJ2-1; the match to TRBD2 covers 10 bases. Germline CDR1 is MNHEY and CDR2 is SVGAGI. Germline trimming cut 6 bases from V and 10 bases from J; bases unmatched to any gene: 12. This CDR3 has 15 residues. The DNA of the CDR3 is TGTGCCAGCAGGGGGCAGACTAGCGGGTCGGGGGAGCAGTTCTTC. It encodes CASRGQTSGSGEQFF.

A few counts support this clonotype. J is TRBJ1-2 and V is TRBV6-5; TRBD1 agrees at 8 bases. The CDR3 runs 14 residues. Germline V gives CDR1 MNHEY, CDR2 SVGAGI. J lost 7 bases, V lost 0 bases, and 4 bases had no gene match. CDR3 nucleotides: TGTGCCAGCAGTTACTCGGACAGGGAGCGTGGCTACACCTTC. Translated, it gives CASSYSDRERGYTF.

The chain combines TRBV20-1 with TRBJ2-1, with 9 nucleotides matching TRBD2. Germline-derived CDR1 and CDR2 are DFQATT and SNEGSKA (reference sequence). The CDR3 consists of 16 residues. Trimming at V came to 3 bases and at J to 5 bases, leaving 11 bases not matched to a gene. The CDR3 region has the DNA TGCAGTGCTAGGAGCCCCCAAGCGGGAGGTCACAATGAGCAGTTCTTC. This sequence encodes CSARSPQAGGHNEQFF.